One sample yielded the 16 T cell receptor beta chains listed below, sequenced in a study of human T cells and chemical hapten exposure (TCRdb year 2021). Library preparation was by RACE. The sequencer was a NextSeq 500. TCRdb reprocessed the public reads (quality trimming at Q25 with fastp, clone calling with MiXCR) and kept in-frame beta chains. Every CDR3 protein is listed once, alongside the most common genes and DNA of its rows. Present in this sample are approximately 73,000 distinct CDR3 sequences, approximately 10% of which were seen just once. Together, the top ten hold about 1.4% of the sample. Per the publication, the time point label means: patch test 1, 2 weeks after DPC sensitization. The treatment or condition label corresponds to: therapeutic diphenylcyclopropenone sensitization with weekly scalp DPC. The starting material was whole blood, obtained in connection with sensitization to the hapten diphenylcyclopropenone (DPC). The receptor set was obtained from a woman aged 45-65 years with alopecia areata. Some clones in this sample may be carry-over from other donors' samples.

This clonotype was found a few times. The chain combines TRBV6-6 with TRBJ2-1; TRBD2 agrees at 7 bases. The CDR3 extends over 14 amino acids. The V and J ends lost 6 bases and 7 bases, in that order; junction bases with no gene match: 9. CDR1 MNHNY and CDR2 SVGAGI come from the germline V gene (reference sequence). The CDR3 is CASSPGMGGNEQFF. The CDR3 DNA reads as TGTGCCAGCAGCCCGGGAATGGGGGGGAATGAGCAGTTCTTC.

As regards this clonotype: An end of the junction does not agree with germline; a read error may underlie this. This sequence joins TRBV12-3 or TRBV12-4 and TRBJ1-5; no definite D call. There are 19 residues in the CDR3. In nucleotides, the CDR3 is TGTGCCAGCAGTTTGGTGGCGGCCGTCTCCGATTATAGCGATCAGCCCCAGCATTTT. It encodes CASSLVAAVSDYSDQPQHF.

A few counts support this clonotype. The gene calls are TRBV6-2 or TRBV6-3 and TRBJ2-5; D not resolved. V gave up 5 bases and J gave up 0 bases, with 10 bases separating them. Germline assignment: CDR1 MNHEY and CDR2 SVGEGT. There are 14 residues in the CDR3. CDR3 region: CASSGWVYQETQYF. CDR3 nucleotide sequence: TGTGCCAGCAGTGGTTGGGTCTACCAAGAGACCCAGTACTTC.

This clonotype was recorded a few times. The rearrangement links TRBV20-1 to TRBJ1-1; no reliable D call. CDR1 is DFQATT and CDR2 is SNEGSKA in the germline V gene (reference sequence). The CDR3 has 13 residues. V gave up 3 bases and J gave up 1 base, with 9 bases separating them. DNA of the CDR3: TGCAGTGCTAGTGGGAGTGCGAACACTGAAGCTTTCTTT. Translated: CSASGSANTEAFF.

This clonotype showed up just a few times. The chain links TRBV7-3 to TRBJ2-5; D might be TRBD1 (6 bases). Trimming took off 5 bases at V and 7 bases at J, with 14 bases between the two ends. CDR1 is SGHTA, CDR2 FQGTGA, per germline. This CDR3 has 13 residues. The CDR3 DNA follows: TGTGCCAGCAGCCAGGGGCCGACGGGGACCCAGTACTTC. It specifies CASSQGPTGTQYF.

The chain couples TRBV9 to TRBJ1-1, with D perhaps TRBD1 (5 bases). From germline, CDR1 is SGDLS and CDR2 YYNGEE. CDR3 length: 15 residues. Trimming pared 3 bases from V and 1 base from J, leaving 13 bases between. In nucleotides, the CDR3 is TGTGCCAGCAGCGGGGCGACAGCAGAGAACACTGAAGCTTTCTTT. This codes for CASSGATAENTEAFF.

In this sample, this clonotype turned up many times. This chain joins TRBV29-1 and TRBJ2-1, with D uncertain. Germline-derived CDR1 and CDR2 are SQVTM and ANQGSEA. CDR3 length: 13 residues. V was clipped by 7 bases and J by 0 bases, with 10 bases between them. Written as DNA, the CDR3 is TGCAGCGCTCCAGTTAGCTCCTACAATGAGCAGTTCTTC. This encodes CSAPVSSYNEQFF.

This clonotype turned up a few times. The rearrangement links TRBV11-2 to TRBJ2-3, with D possibly TRBD1 on 7 matching bases. Trimming stripped 4 bases from V and 6 bases from J, with 17 bases between. CDR3 length equals 15 residues. CDR1 and CDR2 from the germline V gene are SGHAT and FQNNGV. The chain's CDR3 is CASSSTRGDSDTQYF. CDR3 coding DNA: TGTGCCAGCAGCTCCACCAGGGGGGACTCTGATACGCAGTATTTT.

The V call is TRBV28, the J call TRBJ2-7, with TRBD1 matching 7 bases. CDR1 and CDR2 (germline): MDHEN, SYDVKM. CDR3 length: 14 amino acids. J gave up 7 bases and V 5 bases, and 11 bases lay outside the gene matches. In nucleotides, the CDR3 is TGTGCCAGCAGTCTACGGACAGGATCTAGGGAGCAGTACTTC. It encodes CASSLRTGSREQYF.

This clonotype has more than one count but fewer than ten. The J gene is TRBJ2-5, the V gene TRBV7-9; 7 bases map to TRBD1. From germline, CDR1 is SEHNR and CDR2 FQNEAQ (reference sequence). CDR3 size: 15 residues. Trimming removed 1 base from V and 2 bases from J; junction bases left unmatched: 4. The DNA for the CDR3 is TGTGCCAGCAGCTTAGGAGGGGGCCATCAAGAGACCCAGTACTTC. This codes for CASSLGGGHQETQYF.

This clonotype was recorded at least ten times. This chain connects TRBV13 to TRBJ1-2, with 11 nucleotides matching TRBD1. V was pared by 5 bases and J by 4 bases, with 12 bases of the junction left unmatched. Germline V gene data show CDR1 as PRHDT and CDR2 as FYEKMQ (reference sequence). The CDR3 is 17 residues long. CDR3 loop: CASSPTPGQGAGYGYTF. CDR3 in DNA: TGTGCCAGCAGCCCAACCCCCGGACAGGGGGCCGGCTATGGCTACACCTTC.

The chain links TRBV30 to TRBJ2-1; D is perhaps TRBD1 or TRBD2 (6 bases each). Trimming removed 0 bases from V and 7 bases from J, with 13 bases in between. The CDR3 is 14 amino acids. The germline V gene has CDR1 GTSNPN and CDR2 SVGIG (reference sequence). The CDR3 here is CAWSVLRGENEQFF. CDR3 DNA sequence: TGTGCCTGGAGTGTATTGAGGGGGGAGAATGAGCAGTTCTTC.

This clonotype was counted many times. This sequence joins TRBV27 and TRBJ2-1; 9 nucleotides align to TRBD1. Germline-derived CDR1 and CDR2 are MNHEY and SMNVEV (reference sequence). V lost 2 bases to trimming and J lost 7 bases; unmatched junction nucleotides: 6. This CDR3 contains 15 residues. In nucleotides, the CDR3 is TGTGCCAGCAGTTTAAGGACAGGGGTGGGGAATGAGCAGTTCTTC. Translated: CASSLRTGVGNEQFF.

Concerning this clonotype itself: The junction departs from germline at one end; a sequencing error may be responsible. The CDR3, as DNA: TGTGCTAGCAGCCACGGGACTCCAGAGACCCAGTACTTC. Protein: CASSHGTPETQYF. The genes are TRBV7-7 and TRBJ2-5, with D possibly being TRBD2 (6 bases). The CDR3 spans 13 residues. Germline lookup yields CDR1 SSHAT and CDR2 FNYEAQ (reference sequence).

This clonotype was detected a few times. This rearrangement joins TRBV20-1 to TRBJ2-7, with TRBD2 identical over 8 bases. The CDR3 totals 13 residues. With 5 bases clipped from V and 4 bases from J, the junction kept 7 bases outside the gene matches. CDR1 and CDR2 from the germline V gene are DFQATT and SNEGSKA (reference sequence). This CDR3 reads CSADPGGQYEQYF. CDR3 nucleotide sequence: TGCAGTGCTGACCCGGGAGGGCAGTACGAGCAGTACTTC.

The V and J genes are TRBV25-1 and TRBJ1-2, with D possibly matching TRBD1 (6 bases). The CDR3 length is 16 residues. V lost 2 bases to trimming and J lost 0 bases, with 13 bases between them. Germline V gene data show CDR1 as MGHDK and CDR2 as SYGVNS. The CDR3 bases are TGTGCCAGCAGTGAACCGGGGGCACTAGCTAACTATGGCTACACCTTC. It specifies CASSEPGALANYGYTF.